These 29 T cell receptor beta chains share one sample of origin, sequenced in a study of cytomegalovirus exposure and HLA in healthy donors. Use of 60 Vbeta and 13 Jbeta primers characterized the PCR. The data were produced by immunoSEQ multiplex PCR, yet TCRdb's version contains in-frame clones alone and is incomplete. The table records 140,000 or so clones, about 72% of them present only once. Material for sequencing was PBMCs. The receptor set was obtained from a middle-aged man in good health and CMV-seronegative.

The chain uses TRBV5-6 and TRBJ2-3; maybe TRBD2 (6 bases). The CDR3 length is 18 residues. Trimming removed 4 bases at V and 0 bases at J, with 21 bases between. Germline CDR1 is SGHDT and CDR2 is YYEEEE. CDR3 nucleotide sequence: TGTGCCAGCAGCGGCGGGACCTACCCTCTTACTAGCACAGATACGCAGTATTTT. Translating gives CASSGGTYPLTSTDTQYF.

The rearrangement joins TRBV7-2 to TRBJ2-7, with D hard to call. V lost 1 base and J lost 7, with 14 bases in between. Germline V gene lookup returns CDR1 SGHTA and CDR2 FQGNSA. CDR3 length: 14 amino acids. The CDR3 loop reads CASSLGGPPREQYF. CDR3 bases: TGTGCCAGCAGCTTAGGTGGGCCGCCTCGTGAGCAGTACTTC.

The V and J genes are TRBV19 and TRBJ1-1, with 8 bases aligning to TRBD1. CDR3 length equals 14 residues. Germline V lookup: CDR1 LNHDA, CDR2 SQIVND (reference sequence). Trimming cost V 4 bases and J 1 base; bases outside gene matches: 2. CDR3 sequence: CASSTGTGNTEAFF. The CDR3 DNA sequence: TGTGCCAGTAGTACCGGGACAGGGAACACTGAAGCTTTCTTT. Drawing the rest from reference TRBV19 and TRBJ1-1, the complete variable domain is DGGITQSPKYLFRKEGQNVTLSCEQNLNHDAMYWYRQDPGQGLRLIYYSQIVNDFQKGDIAEGYSVSREKKESFPLTVTSAQKNPTAFYLCASSTGTGNTEAFFGQGTRLTVV.

The rearrangement joins TRBV6-1 to TRBJ1-5; 7 bases agree with TRBD1. The V gene's germline CDR1 is MNHNS and CDR2 SASEGT. V was clipped by 8 bases and J by 4 bases; unmatched bases: 11. The CDR3 has 15 residues. This CDR3 is CASRRMTGLNQPQHF. Written as DNA, the CDR3 is TGTGCCAGCCGCCGAATGACAGGGCTAAATCAGCCCCAGCATTTT.

The table lists this clone with a count of one. V gene TRBV6-5 combines with J gene TRBJ2-5; D ambiguous. The CDR3 extends over 16 amino acids. Germline assignment: CDR1 MNHEY and CDR2 SVGAGI. Between the trimmed V and J ends, which lost 0 bases and 4 bases, there was a span of 15 bases. This chain's CDR3 is CASSYSAARKIETQYF. Here the CDR3 DNA reads TGTGCCAGCAGTTACTCGGCAGCGCGTAAAATAGAGACCCAGTACTTC.

This chain links TRBV18 with TRBJ1-2; a weak D match, TRBD1 (6 bases). This CDR3 has 13 residues. Deletions cut 6 bases from V and 5 bases from J, with 13 bases between. Germline assignment: CDR1 KGHSH and CDR2 LQKENI. CDR3 nucleotides: TGTGCCAGCTCCCAAGGGAGGGGGTATGGCTACACCTTC. Protein: CASSQGRGYGYTF.

The gene calls are TRBV7-2 and TRBJ2-1; 7 bases fit TRBD2. The CDR3 loop spans 14 amino acids. CDR1 is SGHTA and CDR2 is FQGNSA in the germline V gene. Trimming cost V 1 base and J 8 bases; bases outside gene matches: 5. CDR3 DNA: TGTGCCAGCAGCTTAGTTTGGGGGGGGGATGAGCAGTTCTTC. Its protein product is CASSLVWGGDEQFF.

This clone was recorded only once. The chain carries TRBV5-1 and TRBJ1-4, with D maybe TRBD1 (6 bases). The V gene's germline CDR1 is SGHRS and CDR2 YFSETQ. This CDR3 is 16 amino acids long. The V end lost 1 base, the J end lost 6 bases, and 16 bases lay between the germline ends. CDR3 region: CASSLRDTNKHEKLFF. The CDR3, as DNA: TGCGCCAGCAGCTTGAGGGACACCAATAAGCATGAAAAACTGTTTTTT.

This chain joins TRBV2 and TRBJ2-1, with 14 bases identical to TRBD2. J was trimmed by 0 bases and V by 7 bases; bases with no gene match: 8. The CDR3 spans 18 residues. Germline assignment: CDR1 SNHLY and CDR2 FYNNEI. The CDR3 loop reads CASKGGLAGATSYNEQFF. For the CDR3, the DNA is TGTGCCAGCAAGGGGGGACTAGCGGGGGCCACCTCCTACAATGAGCAGTTCTTC.

The rearrangement links TRBV15 to TRBJ2-1, with 11 positions matching TRBD2. The germline V gene encodes CDR1 LNHNV and CDR2 YYDKDF (reference sequence). This CDR3 is 14 amino acids long. The J segment lost 10 bases and the V segment lost 0 bases, leaving 2 bases of the junction unmatched. Here the CDR3 reads CATSRDPSGGEQFF. CDR3 coding DNA: TGTGCCACCAGCAGAGACCCTAGCGGGGGGGAGCAGTTCTTC.

The rearrangement uses TRBV27 and TRBJ1-3, with 7 bases identical to TRBD1. The CDR3 is made up of 14 amino acids. J was trimmed by 0 bases and V by 6 bases; bases with no gene match: 2. Germline V gene lookup returns CDR1 MNHEY and CDR2 SMNVEV (reference sequence). CDR3 nucleotides: TGTGCCAGCAGCCGGGACAGCTCTGGAAACACCATATATTTT. Amino acids: CASSRDSSGNTIYF.

The chain links TRBV4-1 to TRBJ2-5, with D uncertain. The CDR3 consists of 13 residues. The germline gives CDR1 MGHRA, CDR2 YSYEKL. Trimming took 5 bases from V and 2 from J, leaving 9 bases between them. The CDR3 is CASSFAGQETQYF. The CDR3 DNA follows: TGCGCCAGCAGCTTCGCCGGTCAAGAGACCCAGTACTTC.

This clone was observed a few times. The chain uses TRBV10-3 and TRBJ2-5, with TRBD1 matching over 12 bases. Germline V gene lookup returns CDR1 ENHRY and CDR2 SYGVKD. The CDR3 has 15 amino acids. The junction had 12 bases not matched to a gene; V was cut back by 10 bases and J by 6 bases. The CDR3 nucleotides read TGTGCCACTCAATCCGGGACAGGGGGCGGCCAGACCCAGTACTTC. This encodes CATQSGTGGGQTQYF.

The chain carries TRBV28 and TRBJ2-1, with 9 nucleotides matching TRBD1. Germline V gene lookup returns CDR1 MDHEN and CDR2 SYDVKM. V dropped 7 bases and J dropped 0; count of bases not matched to a gene: 7. This CDR3 has 16 amino acids. The CDR3 region has the DNA TGTGCCAGCAACCTCCGGGACAGGGCCTCCTACAATGAGCAGTTCTTC. Protein: CASNLRDRASYNEQFF.

This chain uses TRBV6-5 with TRBJ2-7, with D possibly TRBD2 on 6 matching bases. Germline CDR1 and CDR2: MNHEY and SVGAGI. This CDR3 is built from 15 residues. Trimming stripped 2 bases from V and 0 bases from J, with 11 bases between. CDR3 residues: CASSYGWDSSYEQYF. The CDR3 DNA sequence: TGTGCCAGCAGTTACGGGTGGGACTCCTCCTACGAGCAGTACTTC.

This chain joins TRBV19 and TRBJ1-2; 9 nucleotides match TRBD1. The V gene's germline CDR1 is LNHDA and CDR2 SQIVND (reference sequence). V lost 4 bases and J lost 11; bases outside the gene matches: 5. The CDR3 extends over 12 amino acids. The chain's CDR3 is CASSRTGAGYTF. The CDR3 DNA sequence: TGTGCCAGTAGTAGGACAGGGGCGGGGTACACCTTC.

The chain links TRBV10-1 to TRBJ2-7, with 9 bases lining up with TRBD2. CDR3 length: 15 amino acids. Germline V gene data show CDR1 as WNHNN and CDR2 as SYGVQD (reference sequence). The V and J ends lost 0 bases and 6 bases, in that order; junction bases with no gene match: 6. Here the CDR3 DNA reads TGCGCCAGCAGTGAGTCGCGGCGGGGGGGACTCGAGCAGTACTTC. Translating it yields CASSESRRGGLEQYF.

The chain uses TRBV28 and TRBJ1-1; 7 nucleotides match TRBD1. CDR3 length: 14 residues. V was pared by 4 bases and J by 4 bases, with 6 bases of the junction left unmatched. The germline V gene encodes CDR1 MDHEN and CDR2 SYDVKM. CDR3: CASSSPGGFTEAFF. CDR3 sequence (DNA): TGTGCCAGCAGTTCCCCAGGGGGATTCACTGAAGCTTTCTTT.

This clone was seen a handful of times. The chain employs TRBV2 and TRBJ1-5, with 10 bases identical to TRBD1. J lost 6 bases, V lost 6 bases, and 11 bases had no gene match. Germline V CDR1 and CDR2: SNHLY, FYNNEI. The CDR3 length is 16 residues. CDR3 nucleotide sequence: TGTGCCAGCAGCCTTACCGGGACAGGGGTAGGTCAGCCCCAGCATTTT. This sequence encodes CASSLTGTGVGQPQHF.

J is TRBJ2-5 and V is TRBV5-4; TRBD1 is a possible D gene (5 bases). The ends were cut back, 0 bases at V and 0 bases at J, with 6 bases in the middle. The CDR3 sequence is 14 residues long. Germline CDR1 SGHNT, CDR2 YYREEE (reference sequence). The CDR3 loop reads CASSLATDQETQYF. The DNA of the CDR3 is TGTGCCAGCAGCTTGGCGACAGACCAAGAGACCCAGTACTTC.

This chain connects TRBV14 to TRBJ2-1, with 8 bases fitting TRBD2. V lost 5 bases, J lost 8 bases, and 5 bases stayed unmatched. CDR3 length: 13 residues. Germline V gene sequence: CDR1 SGHDN, CDR2 FVKESK. This chain's CDR3 is CASSFGGAHEQFF. CDR3 nucleotide sequence: TGTGCCAGCAGCTTCGGGGGGGCCCATGAGCAGTTCTTC.

The J gene is TRBJ1-3, the V gene TRBV6-1; D ambiguous. V was clipped by 1 base and J by 3 bases, with 7 bases between them. Germline V CDR1 and CDR2: MNHNS, SASEGT. This CDR3 has 14 amino acids. CDR3 protein: CASSEGHLGNTIYF. As DNA, the CDR3 is TGTGCCAGCAGTGAAGGACACCTTGGAAACACCATATATTTT.

The chain links TRBV6-5 to TRBJ2-7, with 8 positions matching TRBD1. CDR1 MNHEY and CDR2 SVGAGI come from the germline V gene. Trimming at V came to 4 bases and at J to 7 bases, leaving 9 bases not matched to a gene. The CDR3 consists of 14 residues. This chain's CDR3 is CASSLVQGALEQYF. CDR3 coding DNA: TGTGCCAGCAGTTTGGTGCAGGGGGCACTGGAGCAGTACTTC.

The CDR3 bases are TGCGCCAGCAGCTCGGGAGGGGCCGTCATCTATGGCTACACCTTC. Translated: CASSSGGAVIYGYTF. The genes are TRBV4-3 and TRBJ1-2; tentatively, D is TRBD1 (5 bases). Between the trimmed V and J ends, which lost 5 bases and 4 bases, there was a span of 17 bases. Germline V gives CDR1 LGHNA, CDR2 YSLEER. The length of the CDR3 is 15 residues.

V and J are TRBV29-1 and TRBJ2-1; 10 bases are a match to TRBD1. The CDR3 has 16 amino acids. Germline-derived CDR1 and CDR2 are SQVTM and ANQGSEA. V shed 0 bases, J shed 7 bases, and the junction held 9 bases outside the gene matches. The DNA for the CDR3 is TGCAGCGTTGAAGATCAAGCGACAGGGGGCTGGAATGAGCAGTTCTTC. Encoded protein: CSVEDQATGGWNEQFF.

The chain is built from TRBV23-1 and TRBJ2-7, with D tentatively TRBD1 (5 bases). TRBV23-1 is noted as an ORF with a role that remains uncertain. The V gene lost 2 bases and the J gene lost 0 bases, with 11 bases spanning the gap. The CDR3 runs to 15 residues. CDR3 in amino acids: CASSQEIQGSYEQYF. DNA of the CDR3: TGCGCCAGCAGTCAAGAGATCCAGGGCTCCTACGAGCAGTACTTC.

This clone turned up a few times. The chain uses TRBV5-1 and TRBJ1-2; TRBD1 matches 7 bases. Germline CDR1 SGHRS, CDR2 YFSETQ. V shed 1 base and J 4 bases; nucleotides not matched to a gene: 10. This CDR3 spans 16 amino acids. The CDR3 sequence is CASSLLVGQKPYGYTF. CDR3 DNA: TGCGCCAGCAGCTTGTTGGTGGGACAGAAACCCTATGGCTACACCTTC. Together with reference TRBV5-1 and TRBJ1-2, the CDR3 gives the full variable domain: KAGVTQTPRYLIKTRGQQVTLSCSPISGHRSVSWYQQTPGQGLQFLFEYFSETQRNKGNFPGRFSGRQFSNSRSEMNVSTLELGDSALYLCASSLLVGQKPYGYTFGSGTRLTVV.

The chain employs TRBV19 and TRBJ2-3, with TRBD1 identical over 7 bases. CDR3 length equals 13 residues. The trim removed 6 bases at V and 4 bases at J, leaving 4 bases unmatched. CDR1 and CDR2 (germline): LNHDA, SQIVND (reference sequence). The chain's CDR3 is CASRGTAADTQYF. The CDR3 DNA follows: TGTGCCAGTAGGGGGACAGCCGCAGATACGCAGTATTTT.

The CDR3 protein is CASSKFGSSFNEQFF. For the CDR3, the DNA is TGTGCCAGCAGCAAATTTGGGAGCAGCTTCAATGAGCAGTTCTTC. The V and J genes are TRBV21-1 and TRBJ2-1; the table's D call, TRBD2, was not checked against the DNA. TRBV21-1 is a pseudogene locus. The CDR3 covers 15 residues.